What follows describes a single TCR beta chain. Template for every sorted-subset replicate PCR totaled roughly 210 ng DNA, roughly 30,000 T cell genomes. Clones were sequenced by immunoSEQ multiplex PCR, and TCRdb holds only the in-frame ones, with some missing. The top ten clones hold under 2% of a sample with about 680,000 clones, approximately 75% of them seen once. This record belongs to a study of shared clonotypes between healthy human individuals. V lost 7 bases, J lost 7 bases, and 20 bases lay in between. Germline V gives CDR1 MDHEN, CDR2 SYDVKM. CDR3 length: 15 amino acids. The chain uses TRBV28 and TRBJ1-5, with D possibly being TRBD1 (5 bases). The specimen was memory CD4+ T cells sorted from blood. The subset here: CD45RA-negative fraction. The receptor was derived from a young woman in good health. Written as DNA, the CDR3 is TGTGCCAGCAACTCTGGGTCAGGGAGCTACCAGCCCCAGCATTTT. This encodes CASNSGSGSYQPQHF.